This TCR beta chain was captured by sequencing in a study of human T cells and chemical hapten exposure. The overall study: The study enrolled mostly female patients with alopecia areata, totalis or universalis. Small discrepancies in pooled library volume mainly accounted for the varying TCR yields per sample. Study results and limitations: TCRs exceeding 1 in 1000 frequency stayed unchanged with DPC sensitization.

This clonotype was counted at least ten times. Its cognate antigen is unknown. After removal of 0 bases from V and 4 bases from J, the junction contained 7 bases not matched to a gene. The V gene's germline CDR1 is SGHRS and CDR2 YFSETQ. The CDR3 runs to 15 residues. TCRdb independently ran MiXCR on the RACE reads; one entry per CDR3 protein. The sample has 380,000 or so distinct CDR3 sequences, about 4.8% seen once; the top ten hold roughly 2.4%. Time point: patch test 1, 2 weeks after DPC sensitization. Treatment defined: therapeutic diphenylcyclopropenone sensitization with weekly scalp DPC. This receptor was taken from a woman aged 50 to 60 with alopecia areata. Some clones in this sample may be carry-over from other donors' samples. This sequence joins TRBV5-1 and TRBJ2-7, with TRBD1 matching 7 bases. Specimen: whole blood, collected in connection with sensitization to the hapten diphenylcyclopropenone (DPC). CDR3 in DNA: TGCGCCAGCAGCTTGGAGGGGGCGCGGATGTACGAGCAGTACTTC. Translated: CASSLEGARMYEQYF.